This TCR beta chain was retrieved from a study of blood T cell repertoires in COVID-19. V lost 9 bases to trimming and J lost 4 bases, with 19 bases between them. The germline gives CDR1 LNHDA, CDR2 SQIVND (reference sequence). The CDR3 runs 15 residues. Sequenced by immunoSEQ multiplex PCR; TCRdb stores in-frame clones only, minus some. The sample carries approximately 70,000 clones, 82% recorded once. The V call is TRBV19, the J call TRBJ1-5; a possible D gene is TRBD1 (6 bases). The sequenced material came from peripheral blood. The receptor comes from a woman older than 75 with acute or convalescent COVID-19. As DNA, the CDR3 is TGTGCCAGCGGAACGTTGGGGACAAGTAATCAGCCCCAGCATTTT. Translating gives CASGTLGTSNQPQHF.